This is a list of T cell receptor beta chains from one sample in a study of regulatory T cells in long-lasting Graves disease. MiXCR was run by TCRdb on the multiplex PCR reads, yielding one entry per CDR3 protein. The sample comprises 300,000 to 400,000 distinct CDR3 sequences, less than 20% of which are singletons, and 22% rests with the top ten. The sequenced sample was peripheral blood mononuclear cells (PBMCs), obtained at new diagnosis, from a patient treated with antithyroid drugs. These TCRs come from a female donor with Graves disease. CDR3s include the opening cysteine and the closing phenylalanine or tryptophan. The D gene is left open where the match is weak. Size is omitted from some rows. Given values are once, few, many or a class for expanded clones.

D,J,V,size,DNA,CDR3
.,TRBJ2-3,TRBV20-1,many,TGCAGTGCTAGAGACGGGAGTGGAGGCACAGATACGCAGTATTTT,CSARDGSGGTDTQYF
.,TRBJ1-2,TRBV4-1,many,TGCGCCAGCAGCGCGACAGATAACTATGGCTACACCTTC,CASSATDNYGYTF
.,TRBJ1-5,TRBV13,many,TGTGCCAGCAGCAAACAGGGCTACAATCAGCCCCAGCATTTT,CASSKQGYNQPQHF
.,TRBJ1-3,TRBV3-1,.,TGTGCCAGCAGCCAAGAAGGGATAATAACTTCTGGAAACACCATATATTTT,CASSQEGIITSGNTIYF
.,TRBJ2-7,TRBV6-2/TRBV6-3,many,TGTGCCAGCAGTTACTCCCGGACTTCTACCTACGAGCAGTACTTC,CASSYSRTSTYEQYF
.,TRBJ1-2,TRBV4-1,few,TGCGCCAGCAGCCAAGGCCGGGGCCCGGGGGCTTATGGCTACACCTTC,CASSQGRGPGAYGYTF
TRBD2,TRBJ2-3,TRBV3-1,many,TGTGCCAGCAGCCGCATACTAGCGGGGGCTAAAGATACGCAGTATTTT,CASSRILAGAKDTQYF
.,TRBJ1-5,TRBV7-3,few,TGTGCCAGCAGCGTACCCAAGGCCCGACAGAGGGACACTCAGCCCCAGCATTTT,CASSVPKARQRDTQPQHF
.,TRBJ2-1,TRBV27,many,TGTGCCAGCAGTTTCGACGGTGGGAATGAGCAGTTCTTC,CASSFDGGNEQFF
TRBD2,TRBJ2-5,TRBV7-8,many,TGTGCCAGCAGTCGGCCGGGACTACAAGAGACCCAGTACTTC,CASSRPGLQETQYF
.,TRBJ1-1,TRBV20-1,.,TGCAGTGCTATGACACAAGTTGGGGAAGCTTTCTTT,CSAMTQVGEAFF